Sequencing of this T cell receptor beta chain was carried out in a study of vaccination effects on CD4 cells after COVID-19. Study context: Vaccination of participants consisted of two doses of either the BNT162b2 or mRNA-1273 vaccine.

Antigen-specific CD4+ T cells were expanded with viral peptide pools in the ViraFEST assay before sequencing. Culture proceeded for approximately 10 days, and CD4+ T cells were then isolated. Clones were sequenced by immunoSEQ multiplex PCR, and TCRdb holds only the in-frame ones, with some missing. The sample yields roughly 50,000 clones, around 75% seen once. Study-wide findings and caveats: Marked contraction was observed in infection-induced and vaccine-induced clones late after vaccination.

V lost 11 bases to trimming and J lost 3 bases; unmatched junction nucleotides: 10. This CDR3 region has 13 residues. Germline values: CDR1 SNHLY, CDR2 FYNNEI. On this clone: Its specificity is not known.

Material: CD4+ T cells from PBMCs cultured with HCoV-229E spike peptides, obtained before COVID-19 vaccination. The V and J genes are TRBV2 and TRBJ2-7; TRBD1 matches 7 bases. This sequence originates from a human donor who received a COVID-19 vaccine. This CDR3 reads CAAVRTGVYEQYV. CDR3 nucleotides: TGTGCCGCGGTCCGGACAGGAGTCTACGAGCAGTACGTC.